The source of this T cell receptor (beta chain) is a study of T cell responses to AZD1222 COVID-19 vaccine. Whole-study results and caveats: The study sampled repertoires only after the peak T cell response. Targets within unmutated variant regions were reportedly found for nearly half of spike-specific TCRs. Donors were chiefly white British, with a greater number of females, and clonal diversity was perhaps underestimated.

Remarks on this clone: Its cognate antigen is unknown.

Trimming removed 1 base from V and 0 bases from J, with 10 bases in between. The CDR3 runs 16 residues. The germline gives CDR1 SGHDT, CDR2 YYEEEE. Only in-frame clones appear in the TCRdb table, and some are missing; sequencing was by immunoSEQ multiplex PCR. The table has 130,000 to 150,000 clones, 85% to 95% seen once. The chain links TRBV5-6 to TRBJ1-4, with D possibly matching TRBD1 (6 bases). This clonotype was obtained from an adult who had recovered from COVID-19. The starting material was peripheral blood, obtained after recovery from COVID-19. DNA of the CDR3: TGTGCCAGCAGCTTGCTGGGGGCCGCAACTAATGAAAAACTGTTTTTT. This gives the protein CASSLLGAATNEKLFF.